Detailed here is one T cell receptor beta chain. Its antigen is still unknown. One base away there is no much larger clone; base qualities are not given. This sample was taken from a study of cytomegalovirus exposure and HLA in healthy donors (TCRdb year 2017). As for the study more broadly: In an earlier analysis of about 560 of the donors, under 300 Gb of sequence data and just under 120 million unique TCR beta sequences from 150 million to 200 million T cells were reported. About 320 gigabases of sequencing data and 80 million or so unique TCR sequences were included in an early release covering about 620 HLA-typed donors. Among the roughly 400 genotyped donors, around 79% belonged to the genetic ancestry cluster associated with self-reported Caucasian donors. The study was designed to test whether signatures of past pathogen exposure could be identified by cataloging public T cell receptors. The study profiled the T cell repertoires of hundreds of subjects by immunosequencing and related them to cytomegalovirus serostatus. Along with the 666-subject first cohort, a separate validation cohort of over a hundred different subjects was used. To predict cytomegalovirus infection status, the study brought together high-throughput TCR immunosequencing, statistical association of individual TCRs with disease status, and machine learning. In a later analysis, previously published TCR beta repertoires from 600 to 850 donors were re-analyzed and high-resolution HLA genotyping was added so that TCR occurrence patterns could be studied. Rather than using new phenotypic data, the later analysis identified candidate immune exposures from TCR beta sequences and from how often those sequences occurred across donors. To decide whether each TCR beta V gene segment behaved as functional or pseudogenic, an earlier analysis of some 600 of the donors relied on high-throughput TCR beta sequencing. Donor age, sex, ethnicity and CMV serostatus were collected together with the repertoire data. A later genetic analysis used genome-wide SNP genotypes for about 55% of the 666 donors, treating that subset as a discovery cohort. All discovery cohort repertoires had been generated using a single sequencing platform. Class I and class II HLA loci were covered by the typing at four-digit resolution. Typing coverage differed by locus: A, B, C, DRB1 and DQB1 were typed in roughly 620-630 donors, DQA1 in 522, DPA1 in around 610, and DPB1 in about 450. Four or five DR-DQ haplotypes were treated as single units for association and clustering because of strong linkage in the cohort. Among about 400 genotyped donors of the cohort, an average of around 240,000 unique TCR beta nucleotide sequences was sequenced per donor, of which about 19% were non-productive. Study-level results and caveats: A later analysis reported that several top co-occurrence clusters appeared linked to parvovirus B19, influenza, CMV and Epstein-Barr virus. Most TCR sequences were seen in very few donors, while some public TCRs were found in many individuals. In a later analysis, the rate of TCR association differed among HLA loci, with DRB1 alleles having the most associated TCRs and HLA-C alleles having the fewest. A further reported finding was that TCR beta sequences accurately predicted the HLA-A and HLA-B alleles for most subjects in the first cohort. Compared with the 666-donor mean, donors in an Asian-associated ancestry cluster had fewer N-insertions in productive TCRs, according to a later genetic analysis. Strong co-occurrence of HLA alleles, especially DR and DQ, made assigning TCR associations to individual alleles difficult. Some IMGT-functional V segments, including TRBV6-2 and TRBV6-3, could not be distinguished by the 87-base-pair reads and were therefore excluded. The presence/absence analyses assumed that sequencing depth was roughly uniform across donors, and that assumption may not be true. A later analysis associated approximately 17,000 TCR beta sequences with specific HLA alleles at a false discovery rate of 0.05. A total of 150 to 200 TCR beta chains were listed by the study as associated with cytomegalovirus. HLA typing was unavailable for some donors at each locus, so association tests used only the typed subset. In a later analysis, HLA-associated TCR beta chains showed more clonal expansion and lower generation probabilities than non-associated chains that were equally common. According to the authors, the approach could potentially be generalized to other disease states and immunological phenotypes. Linkage disequilibrium might explain the correlated functional status among segregating V segments, but an unknown experimental factor could not be excluded. This cohort had only TCR beta chains sequenced, and the lack of alpha or paired-chain data limited which features could be detected. In a later genetic analysis, a missense DCLRE1C variant was associated with V-gene and J-gene trimming of TCR beta chains, and the association was replicated in an independent cohort. Three of the identified cytomegalovirus-associated TCR beta chains were confirmed in vitro to be specific for cytomegalovirus antigens. In a later analysis, most CMV-associated TCR beta chains were found to appear HLA-restricted, with HLA associations seemingly driven largely by CMV exposure. In an earlier analysis of roughly 500 of the donors, most TCR beta V segments appeared in productive rearrangements about 87% or about 30% of the time, broadly matching IMGT annotations. Immune exposure information for the cohort was limited to CMV serostatus. The earlier analysis of nearly 600 of the donors excluded 15 to 20 rarely observed V segments, including chromosome 9 orphons, because counts were too low. The classifier was reported to diagnose cytomegalovirus status with high specificity and sensitivity in both the original cohort and the validation cohort. The sequencing pipeline was judged likely to have produced a cluster of highly shared sequence variants as a technical artifact.

In total, about 650 healthy bone marrow donors made up the cohort. At the time of sampling, all cohort members were nominally healthy, though unrecorded immune exposures were likely present. The donor tested CMV seronegative, placing the donor among the 300 to 450 seronegative members of the cohort. A peripheral blood sample was collected from each donor, and TCR beta sequencing was performed on peripheral blood mononuclear cells. Genomic DNA was extracted from the blood cell samples with the Qiagen DNeasy Blood Extraction Kit. Preparation of the library involved the immunoSEQ multiplex PCR assay. A mixture of 60 forward primers for TCR Vbeta segments and 13 reverse primers for TCR Jbeta segments was used in the multiplex PCR. The CDR3 region of rearranged TCR beta genes was amplified from genomic DNA by a multiplex PCR assay. On the Illumina HiSeq System, the amplified TCR beta libraries were sequenced as 87-base-pair reads. As for the authors' bioinformatics: A later analysis counted about 82 million unique TCR beta chains across the 550 to 750 repertoires, and 9 million to 14 million of these chains were shared by at least two donors. A nearest-neighbor algorithm error-corrected the raw reads and collapsed the reads into unique sequences, merging closely related sequences to remove PCR and sequencing errors. V, D and J gene segments were assigned by aligning CDR3 sequences to IMGT reference sequences. For a sequence to be retained, a match of at least six nucleotides was required to both a V gene segment and a J gene segment. A rearrangement counted as productive if the CDR3 had no stop codons and remained in frame with V and J, and every other rearrangement counted as non-productive. CDR3 was defined according to IMGT convention as the region running from the second conserved V-encoded cysteine to the conserved J-encoded phenylalanine. Sequences without an unambiguous match to a single V gene segment were excluded from the earlier analysis of 450 to 650 of the donors. In an earlier analysis of more than 500 of the donors, a V segment was called functional when productive rearrangements were above 56.7%, and segregating when the standard deviation between donors exceeded 5%. A statistical classification framework was built for diagnosing cytomegalovirus status from the catalog of TCR beta chain sequences. In a later analysis, TCR nucleotide sequences were compared against IMGT/GENE-DB human TR gene sequences so that V and J genes could be assigned. Using the TCRdist pipeline, a later analysis assigned CDR3 sequences along with most-parsimonious VDJ recombination scenarios. In a later analysis, every TCR beta chain was defined by the combination of its CDR3 amino acid sequence and its V-gene family, and reads without a unique V-gene family were dropped. To address suspected cross-contamination and a sequencing artifact, a later analysis removed several hundred highly shared, low-generation-probability nucleotide sequences. In a later analysis, a clonal expansion index for each public chain was calculated from normalized within-repertoire ranks of inferred template counts. In a later analysis, generation probabilities were computed using a VDJ recombination model fitted to out-of-frame rearrangements, and the results were checked against IGoR. In a later analysis, TCR-TCR, TCR-HLA and TCR-CMV co-occurrence was scored with hypergeometric tests, and a repertoire-size bias correction was applied to TCR pairs. In a later analysis, false discovery rates were estimated by permuting HLA or CMV assignments 20 times. In a later analysis, co-occurring TCRs were grouped with DBSCAN, and TCRdist sequence similarity was added when clustering was performed within HLA-allele-positive subsets. Repertoires with fewer than 30,000 or more than 120,000 public chains, plus five repertoires with anomalous nucleotide sharing, were excluded from co-occurrence clustering. In its TCRdb copy, this immuneACCESS table keeps in-frame sequences only and misses some clones. Where compared with another copy, unresolved V genes explain less than half of these, and the others have no known cause. V and J calls and clone size are as listed in that table; D and trimming were resolved from the DNA. This sample lists about 130,000 clones; about four fifths were detected once. Of the sample, 1.1% to 1.5% is held by the ten largest clones.

The CDR3 starts with the cysteine, ends with the phenylalanine, and has 16 residues. Only the CDR3 portion is preserved as DNA: 48 bases, with reading frame beginning at the first base. The V end gives up 6 bases and the J end 8 bases, leaving 16 bases in the junction not matched to a gene. The germline V gene (reference sequence) supplies CDR1 SEHNR and CDR2 FQNEAQ. The receptor was derived from a woman aged 40 to 50 in good health and CMV-seronegative. The chain couples TRBV7-9 to TRBJ1-2; TRBD1 matches 9 bases in the middle. Sequenced: PBMCs. The DNA sequence reads TGTGCCAGCAGTGGAGCACAGGGGGCCGAGGGGGGCGGCTACACCTTC. Its protein product is CASSGAQGAEGGGYTF.